The 6 T cell receptor beta chains in this list originate from one sample, sequenced in a study of blood T cell repertoires in COVID-19. Profiling relied on immunoSEQ multiplex PCR, and the TCRdb table lists in-frame clones only, not all of them. This table holds approximately 380,000 clones, roughly 92% found once. The sample was PBMCs or T cells enriched from blood (not recorded which). The receptor source for this set is a woman between 40 and 55 years old who had been exposed to COVID-19.

The chain carries TRBV3-1 (or the pseudogene TRBV3-2) and TRBJ1-2, with D unclear. In germline, CDR1 is LGHDT, CDR2 YNNKEL (reference sequence). Trimming removed 2 bases at V and 8 bases at J, with 21 bases between. The CDR3 is made up of 16 amino acids. DNA for the CDR3: TGTGCCAGCAGCCAACGGGTTAGCGGAGCAGGACTCGGCTACACCTTC. It translates to CASSQRVSGAGLGYTF.

The chain carries TRBV6-5 and TRBJ2-7, with unresolved D. Germline lookup yields CDR1 MNHEY and CDR2 SVGAGI. V shed 5 bases and J shed 0 bases, with 5 bases lying between them. The CDR3 has 12 residues. This chain's CDR3 is CASSTVSYEQYF. The CDR3, as DNA: TGTGCCAGCAGTACAGTCTCCTACGAGCAGTACTTC.

The V call is TRBV5-4, the J call TRBJ2-3; 13 bases map to TRBD2. CDR1 is SGHNT, CDR2 YYREEE, per germline (reference sequence). The CDR3 consists of 16 residues. J gave up 4 bases and V 4 bases, and 6 bases lay outside the gene matches. CDR3 nucleotide sequence: TGTGCCAGCAGCACGACTAGCGGGAGGCCCGCAGATACGCAGTATTTT. This encodes CASSTTSGRPADTQYF.

The chain carries TRBV5-1 and TRBJ1-1; D remains unclear. Germline loops: CDR1 SGHRS, CDR2 YFSETQ. V lost 5 bases and J lost 5, with 13 bases in between. The CDR3 spans 13 residues. This CDR3 is CASRPGVGTEAFF. The CDR3 region has the DNA TGCGCCAGCAGGCCCGGGGTTGGGACTGAAGCTTTCTTT.

The genes are TRBV3-1 (or the pseudogene TRBV3-2) and TRBJ1-2, with TRBD1 matching 8 bases. The V segment lost 0 bases and the J segment 8 bases; nucleotides outside the gene matches: 11. The germline V gene has CDR1 LGHDT and CDR2 YNNKEL (reference sequence). CDR3 length equals 16 residues. CDR3 sequence (DNA): TGTGCCAGCAGCCAAGATGGGAGACAGGGGTTAAGCGGCTACACCTTC. Amino acids: CASSQDGRQGLSGYTF.

J is TRBJ2-1 and V is TRBV6-5; 7 bases fit TRBD1. CDR1 and CDR2 from the germline V gene are MNHEY and SVGAGI. The CDR3 is made up of 15 amino acids. The V segment lost 5 bases and the J segment 8 bases; nucleotides outside the gene matches: 12. The CDR3 DNA follows: TGTGCCAGCAGTCTTAGGACAGGTTACCGGGATGAGCAGTTCTTC. It translates to CASSLRTGYRDEQFF.